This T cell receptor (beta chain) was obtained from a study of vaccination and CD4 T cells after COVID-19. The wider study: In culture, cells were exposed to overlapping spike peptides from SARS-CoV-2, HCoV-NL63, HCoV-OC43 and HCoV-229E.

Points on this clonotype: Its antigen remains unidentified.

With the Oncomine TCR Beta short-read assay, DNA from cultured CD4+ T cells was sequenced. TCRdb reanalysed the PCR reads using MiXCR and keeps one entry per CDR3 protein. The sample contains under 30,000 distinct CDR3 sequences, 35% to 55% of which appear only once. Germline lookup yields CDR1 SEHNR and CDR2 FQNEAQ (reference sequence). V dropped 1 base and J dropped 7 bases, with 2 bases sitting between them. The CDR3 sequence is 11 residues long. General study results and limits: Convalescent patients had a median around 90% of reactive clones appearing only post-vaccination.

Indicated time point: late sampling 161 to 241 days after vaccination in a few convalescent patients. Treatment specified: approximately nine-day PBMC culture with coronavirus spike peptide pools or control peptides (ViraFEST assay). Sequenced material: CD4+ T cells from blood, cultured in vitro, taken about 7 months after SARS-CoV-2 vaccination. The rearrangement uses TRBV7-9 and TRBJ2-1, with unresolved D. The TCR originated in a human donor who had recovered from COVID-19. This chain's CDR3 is CASSLGNEQFF. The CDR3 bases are TGTGCCAGCAGCTTAGGTAATGAGCAGTTCTTC. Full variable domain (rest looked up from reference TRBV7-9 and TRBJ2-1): DTGVSQNPRHKITKRGQNVTFRCDPISEHNRLYWYRQTLGQGPEFLTYFQNEAQLEKSRLLSDRFSAERPKGSFSTLEIQRTEQGDSAMYLCASSLGNEQFFGPGTRLTVL.